This TCR beta chain was captured in a study of T cell responses to AZD1222 COVID-19 vaccine. Study results and limitations: The donors showed a predominance of white British ancestry and of females, with possible underestimation of clonal diversity. Scientists sampled the repertoires only once the peak T cell response had passed.

Trimming cost V 9 bases and J 4 bases, with 12 bases left between them. Germline assignment: CDR1 SNHLY and CDR2 FYNNEI. The CDR3 length is 12 residues. The protocol was immunoSEQ multiplex PCR, while the TCRdb copy is restricted to in-frame clones and leaves out a portion. The table shows about 93,000 clones, with around 91% occurring only once. Second-dose timings of about 4 or about 12 weeks were pooled. As for this clone: Antigen unknown.

The material was peripheral blood, obtained 28 days after the second AZD1222 dose. The rearrangement links TRBV2 to TRBJ1-1, with D unclear. The source is an adult who received the AZD1222 COVID-19 vaccine. In nucleotides, the CDR3 is TGTGCCAGTACGGGTGATCTCACTGAAGCTTTCTTT. Amino acid sequence: CASTGDLTEAFF. Full variable domain (rest looked up from reference TRBV2 and TRBJ1-1): EPEVTQTPSHQVTQMGQEVILRCVPISNHLYFYWYRQILGQKVEFLVSFYNNEISEKSEIFDDQFSVERPDGSNFTLKIRSTKLEDSAMYFCASTGDLTEAFFGQGTRLTVV.